One sample yielded the 21 T cell receptor beta chains listed below, sequenced in a study of cytomegalovirus exposure and HLA in healthy donors. The PCR ran on 60 Vbeta and 13 Jbeta primers. Only in-frame clones appear in the TCRdb table, and some are missing; sequencing was by immunoSEQ multiplex PCR. The repertoire holds 150,000 to 200,000 clones, with over 80% as singletons. The specimen was PBMCs. The receptor source for this set is a girl between 10 and 17 years old in good health and CMV-seropositive.

The gene calls are TRBV9 and TRBJ1-5, with D unclear. Trimming took off 3 bases at V and 6 bases at J, with 7 bases between the two ends. The CDR3 length is 12 residues. CDR1 and CDR2 (germline): SGDLS, YYNGEE. This CDR3 reads CASSAGGQPQHF. DNA of the CDR3: TGTGCCAGCAGCGCAGGAGGTCAGCCCCAGCATTTT.

The chain has TRBV27 and TRBJ1-1; TRBD1 is a possible D gene (6 bases). Germline-derived CDR1 and CDR2 are MNHEY and SMNVEV (reference sequence). Trimming took 11 bases from V and 1 from J, leaving 14 bases between them. CDR3 length: 13 amino acids. The CDR3 DNA is TGTGCCTCTGGCAGGGGCGAGAACACTGAAGCTTTCTTT. Translated, it gives CASGRGENTEAFF.

Written as DNA, the CDR3 is TGTGCTAGTGGTTTGGCCTACACTGAAGCTTTCTTT. It encodes CASGLAYTEAFF. V gene TRBV12-5 combines with J gene TRBJ1-1; the D is unclear. V lost 1 base, J lost 3 bases, and 3 bases lay in between. Germline assignment: CDR1 LGHNT and CDR2 FRNRAP. This CDR3 spans 12 amino acids.

This chain's CDR3 is CASSKVWGDQETQYF. Written as DNA, the CDR3 is TGTGCCAGCAGCAAAGTCTGGGGGGACCAAGAGACCCAGTACTTC. The rearrangement joins TRBV21-1 to TRBJ2-5; the table calls TRBD2, which could not be checked here. TRBV21-1 constitutes a pseudogene. The CDR3 is made up of 15 amino acids.

The rearrangement links TRBV11-2 to TRBJ1-2; the D gene is possibly TRBD1 (5 bases). With 1 base removed from V and 6 bases from J, the gap between germline ends came to 15 bases. Germline CDR1 and CDR2: SGHAT and FQNNGV. CDR3 length: 15 amino acids. In DNA form, the CDR3 reads TGTGCCAGCAGCTTAGTGGGAGGGGCAAAGGATGGCTACACCTTC. This sequence encodes CASSLVGGAKDGYTF.

The chain is built from TRBV15 and TRBJ1-5; D is ambiguous. From germline, CDR1 is LNHNV and CDR2 YYDKDF (reference sequence). V lost 5 bases and J 0 bases, leaving 11 bases between the germline ends. The CDR3 spans 15 residues. The CDR3 spells CATSPDIHSNQPQHF. Written as DNA, the CDR3 is TGTGCCACCAGCCCCGACATTCATAGCAATCAGCCCCAGCATTTT.

V usage is TRBV5-1 and J usage is TRBJ2-5; 8 bases align to TRBD2. CDR1 is SGHRS, CDR2 YFSETQ, per germline. CDR3 length: 15 residues. Unmatched junction bases numbered 5, after V lost 2 bases and J lost 2 bases. The CDR3 sequence: CASSFLAGRQETQYF. CDR3 nucleotide sequence: TGCGCCAGCAGCTTCCTAGCGGGCCGACAAGAGACCCAGTACTTC.

The chain links TRBV4-1 to TRBJ2-1; D unresolved. CDR1 is MGHRA and CDR2 is YSYEKL in the germline V gene. CDR3 length equals 14 residues. The ends were cut back, 4 bases at V and 7 bases at J, with 14 bases in the middle. The CDR3 region has the DNA TGCGCCAGCAGCCCACTCAGCGCCTGGAATGAGCAGTTCTTC. Residues: CASSPLSAWNEQFF.

V gene TRBV27 combines with J gene TRBJ2-7; possibly TRBD1 for D (6 bases). V lost 2 bases to trimming and J lost 3 bases, with 11 bases between them. Per germline, CDR1 MNHEY and CDR2 SMNVEV (reference sequence). The CDR3 covers 14 residues. CDR3 in DNA: TGTGCCAGCAGTTTAAGGGGGTTGGTCTACGAGCAGTACTTC. It encodes CASSLRGLVYEQYF.

This sequence joins TRBV10-3 and TRBJ2-1; 10 nucleotides match TRBD2. Germline CDR1 is ENHRY and CDR2 is SYGVKD. V shed 10 bases, J shed 2 bases, and the junction held 8 bases outside the gene matches. The CDR3 is 15 residues long. In DNA, the CDR3 is TGTGCCACCGAACCTAGCGGGAGCGCCTACAATGAGCAGTTCTTC. Translated, it gives CATEPSGSAYNEQFF.

This chain joins TRBV7-2 and TRBJ2-5, with unresolved D. From germline, CDR1 is SGHTA and CDR2 FQGNSA. V lost 0 bases, J lost 4 bases, and 12 bases lay in between. This CDR3 region has 15 residues. CDR3: CASSLASLVGETQYF. The CDR3 DNA reads TGTGCCAGCAGCTTAGCGAGTCTAGTGGGAGAGACCCAGTACTTC.

The chain carries TRBV5-1 and TRBJ1-3; D gene uncertain. V dropped 4 bases and J dropped 8 bases, with 7 bases sitting between them. Germline-derived CDR1 and CDR2 are SGHRS and YFSETQ. The CDR3 is 11 amino acids. The CDR3 protein is CASSQKYTIYF. The CDR3 DNA sequence: TGCGCCAGCAGCCAAAAATACACCATATATTTT.

This clone was counted once. The chain is built from TRBV7-6 and TRBJ1-1, with 10 bases identical to TRBD1. The V segment lost 4 bases and the J segment 1 base; nucleotides outside the gene matches: 6. CDR3 size: 16 residues. From germline, CDR1 is SGHVS and CDR2 FNYEAQ. The DNA of the CDR3 is TGTGCCAGCAGCTCGTGGGGGGACAGGGGGAACACTGAAGCTTTCTTT. Its protein is CASSSWGDRGNTEAFF.

The chain has TRBV29-1 and TRBJ1-1; 7 bases fit TRBD1. CDR3 length: 13 residues. Per germline, CDR1 SQVTM and CDR2 ANQGSEA. Unmatched junction bases numbered 6, after V lost 4 bases and J lost 4 bases. The CDR3: CSVVRGQGTEAFF. The CDR3 region has the DNA TGCAGCGTTGTAAGGGGGCAGGGCACTGAAGCTTTCTTT.

J is TRBJ1-1 and V is TRBV6-4, with D unclear. CDR1 and CDR2 from the germline V gene are MRHNA and SNTAGT. The CDR3 is 13 amino acids. Trimming shortened V by 6 bases and J by 0 bases, and 8 bases separated the two germline ends. This CDR3 is CASRNTVNTEAFF. In DNA, the CDR3 is TGTGCCAGCAGGAATACAGTGAACACTGAAGCTTTCTTT.

The chain carries TRBV25-1 and TRBJ2-2, with 12 positions matching TRBD2. V dropped 5 bases and J dropped 6; count of bases not matched to a gene: 4. CDR3 length equals 15 residues. Per germline, CDR1 MGHDK and CDR2 SYGVNS. CDR3 loop: CASSLAGGPPGELFF. Written as DNA, the CDR3 is TGTGCCAGCAGTCTAGCGGGAGGGCCTCCCGGGGAGCTGTTTTTT.

V is TRBV6-6 and J is TRBJ1-1; D gene uncertain. This CDR3 spans 14 amino acids. V lost 2 bases, J lost 0 bases, and 7 bases lay in between. Per germline, CDR1 MNHNY and CDR2 SVGAGI (reference sequence). This chain's CDR3 is CASSYLSVNTEAFF. The CDR3, as DNA: TGTGCCAGCAGTTACCTCAGTGTGAACACTGAAGCTTTCTTT.

V usage is TRBV27 and J usage is TRBJ1-1; tentative D call: TRBD1 (6 bases). Germline V gives CDR1 MNHEY, CDR2 SMNVEV (reference sequence). V was pared by 2 bases and J by 7 bases, with 14 bases between. This CDR3 spans 14 amino acids. CDR3 in amino acids: CASSLRGGVGEAFF. In DNA form, the CDR3 reads TGTGCCAGCAGTTTACGAGGGGGGGTTGGTGAAGCTTTCTTT.

The genes are TRBV2 and TRBJ2-3, with D tentatively TRBD2 (6 bases). Germline CDR1 is SNHLY and CDR2 is FYNNEI. Between the trimmed V and J ends, which lost 6 bases and 4 bases, there was a span of 17 bases. The CDR3 runs to 15 residues. CDR3 region: CASRRREWVADTQYF. The DNA of the CDR3 is TGTGCCAGCAGGCGTCGGGAGTGGGTCGCAGATACGCAGTATTTT. Full variable domain (rest looked up from reference TRBV2 and TRBJ2-3): EPEVTQTPSHQVTQMGQEVILRCVPISNHLYFYWYRQILGQKVEFLVSFYNNEISEKSEIFDDQFSVERPDGSNFTLKIRSTKLEDSAMYFCASRRREWVADTQYFGPGTRLTVL.

The rearrangement uses TRBV4-1 and TRBJ2-3; D is undetermined. The germline V and J ends were trimmed by 0 bases and 4 bases, with 14 bases remaining between them. Germline CDR1 and CDR2: MGHRA and YSYEKL. CDR3 length equals 16 residues. CDR3 in DNA: TGCGCCAGCAGCCAAGATCAATCCACCCCGGCAGATACGCAGTATTTT. Amino acid sequence: CASSQDQSTPADTQYF.

The rearrangement joins TRBV7-9 to TRBJ1-1; no clear D. The CDR3 is 15 residues long. The germline V and J ends were trimmed by 5 bases and 0 bases, with 13 bases remaining between them. Germline V gives CDR1 SEHNR, CDR2 FQNEAQ (reference sequence). The DNA of the CDR3 is TGTGCCAGCAGCGTAGACGGGAAACTGAACACTGAAGCTTTCTTT. Protein: CASSVDGKLNTEAFF.